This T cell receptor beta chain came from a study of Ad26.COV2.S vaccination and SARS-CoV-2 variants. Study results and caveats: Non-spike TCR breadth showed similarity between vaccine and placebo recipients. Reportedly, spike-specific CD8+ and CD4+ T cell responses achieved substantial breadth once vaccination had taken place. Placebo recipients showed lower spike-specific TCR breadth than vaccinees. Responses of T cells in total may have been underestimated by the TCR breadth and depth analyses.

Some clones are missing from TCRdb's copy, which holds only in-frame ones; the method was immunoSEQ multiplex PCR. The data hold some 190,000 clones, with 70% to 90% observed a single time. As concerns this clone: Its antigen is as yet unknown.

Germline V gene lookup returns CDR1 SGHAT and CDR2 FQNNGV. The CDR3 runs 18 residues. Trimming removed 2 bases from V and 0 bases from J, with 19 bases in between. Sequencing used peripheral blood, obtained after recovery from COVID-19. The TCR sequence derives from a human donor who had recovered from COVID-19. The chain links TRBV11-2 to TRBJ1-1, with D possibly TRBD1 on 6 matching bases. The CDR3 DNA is TGTGCCAGCAGCTTAAGAGGTTGGGGAGGGGGATTGAACACTGAAGCTTTCTTT. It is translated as CASSLRGWGGGLNTEAFF.